This section outlines one TCR beta chain sequence together with its context. This CDR3 contains 15 residues. In germline, CDR1 is LNHDA, CDR2 SQIVND (reference sequence). With V trimmed by 6 bases and J by 2 bases, 6 bases remained unmatched. The sample originates from a study of control samples from healthy donors and cancer patients. This table comes from immunoSEQ multiplex PCR, and its TCRdb copy is limited to in-frame clones, with some not included. Seen here are about 120,000 clones, approximately 87% observed once, and the top ten hold roughly 12%. The J gene is TRBJ2-3, the V gene TRBV19; 9 nucleotides agree with TRBD2. The source of this sequence is a man aged 25-45 years in good health. Sequenced: blood. This CDR3 reads CASRVLAGNTDTQYF. CDR3 in DNA: TGTGCCAGTAGGGTCCTAGCGGGGAACACAGATACGCAGTATTTT.